The 21 T cell receptor beta chains reported below all come from one sample, sequenced in a study of molecular identifiers for immune sequencing clone quantification. TCRdb reprocessed the PCR reads via MiXCR and lists one record per CDR3 protein. Of around 480,000 distinct CDR3 sequences listed, roughly 25% are singletons. Sequenced input: naive CD8+ T cells from blood, with Jurkat cell RNA spiked in. Subset: FACS-sorted CD8+CD4-CCR7+CD45RA+ naive T cells. The receptors here all came from a human donor in good health. Some libraries in this study had Jurkat cell RNA spiked in.

In the case of this clonotype: Its ends do not fully match the called genes, so a read error is possible. V usage is TRBV6-2 or TRBV6-3 and J usage is TRBJ1-2; a possible D gene is TRBD1 (5 bases). CDR3 length: 17 amino acids. Germline V gene lookup returns CDR1 MNHEY and CDR2 SVGEGT. The CDR3 protein is CARSSIPGTVGLYGYTF. Written as DNA, the CDR3 is TGTGCCCGCAGTTCGATACCAGGGACGGTGGGATTGTATGGCTACACCTTC.

Worth noting for this clonotype: Possible read error: a much larger clone is one base away. The rearrangement joins TRBV7-2 to TRBJ2-3; D is unclear. V lost 11 bases and J 1 base, leaving 16 bases between the germline ends. The germline V gene has CDR1 SGHTA and CDR2 FQGNSA. This CDR3 contains 14 residues. The CDR3 bases are TGTGCCCTCCAGACGAACCCTGGCACAGATACGCAGTATTTT. It codes for CALQTNPGTDTQYF.

This chain connects TRBV20-1 to TRBJ2-5, with 9 bases fitting TRBD2. Looked up from germline, CDR1 is DFQATT and CDR2 is SNEGSKA (reference sequence). The CDR3 length is 16 residues. The CDR3 reads CRAGDSGGPSIETQYF. The CDR3 DNA sequence: TGCAGAGCCGGAGATAGCGGGGGTCCCTCAATAGAGACCCAGTACTTC.

The V call is TRBV29-1, the J call TRBJ2-1; perhaps TRBD1 as D (7 bases). Germline values: CDR1 SQVTM, CDR2 ANQGSEA. The length of the CDR3 is 11 residues. The CDR3 protein is CGLQQGNEQFF. DNA of the CDR3: TGCGGACTACAACAGGGGAATGAGCAGTTCTTC.

This clonotype has a handful of counts. The chain combines TRBV6-5 with TRBJ2-5; TRBD2 agrees at 14 bases. CDR1 and CDR2 (germline): MNHEY, SVGAGI. The CDR3 has 15 residues. V trimming: 5 bases; J trimming: 5 bases; junction bases outside the gene matches: 4. This CDR3 reads CASSGLAGGGETQYF. The CDR3 nucleotides are TGTGCCAGCAGTGGACTAGCGGGAGGAGGGGAGACCCAGTACTTC.

In this sample, this clonotype turned up many times. The rearrangement uses TRBV28 and TRBJ2-7, with 8 bases identical to TRBD2. Germline V gene lookup returns CDR1 MDHEN and CDR2 SYDVKM. The CDR3 totals 15 residues. V lost 6 bases, J lost 3 bases, and 10 bases stayed unmatched. For the CDR3, the DNA is TGTGCCAGCAGCCCCCGGCGCGGGGGGAACTACGAGCAGTACTTC. It encodes CASSPRRGGNYEQYF. The full variable domain, its missing parts supplied by reference TRBV28 and TRBJ2-7, is DVKVTQSSRYLVKRTGEKVFLECVQDMDHENMFWYRQDPGLGLRLIYFSYDVKMKEKGDIPEGYSVSREKKERFSLILESASTNQTSMYLCASSPRRGGNYEQYFGPGTRLTVT.

This clonotype appeared a few times. The chain links TRBV29-1 to TRBJ2-1; a weak D match, TRBD1 (5 bases). CDR3 length: 13 amino acids. Trimming removed 3 bases from V and 2 bases from J, with 8 bases in between. CDR1 and CDR2 from the germline V gene are SQVTM and ANQGSEA. The CDR3 DNA reads as TGCAGCGTTGATCAGGGCCCCTACAATGAGCAGTTCTTC. Amino acids: CSVDQGPYNEQFF.

The CDR3 loop is CASSLGQGSNTIYF. In DNA form, the CDR3 reads TGTGCCAGCAGTTTGGGACAGGGCAGCAACACCATATATTTT. V gene TRBV12-3 or TRBV12-4 combines with J gene TRBJ1-3; 9 nucleotides line up with TRBD1. The CDR3 runs 14 residues. The V segment lost 3 bases and the J segment 7 bases; nucleotides outside the gene matches: 4.

This clonotype was counted ten times or more. The CDR3 protein is CASSNSWAEVQYF. The CDR3 nucleotides are TGTGCCAGCAGCAACAGCTGGGCGGAGGTGCAGTATTTT. V is TRBV5-4 and J is TRBJ2-3; D might be TRBD2 (5 bases). CDR1 is SGHNT, CDR2 YYREEE, per germline (reference sequence). This CDR3 has 13 amino acids. V lost 4 bases and J lost 11, with 17 bases in between.

This clonotype has a count of ten or more. Here the CDR3 reads CASSLVTVEETQYF. Here the CDR3 DNA reads TGTGCCAGCAGCTTAGTGACGGTAGAAGAGACCCAGTACTTC. V gene TRBV7-9 combines with J gene TRBJ2-5, with D uncertain. The V end lost 1 base, the J end lost 3 bases, and 9 bases lay between the germline ends. The CDR3 spans 14 residues. The V gene's germline CDR1 is SEHNR and CDR2 FQNEAQ (reference sequence).

The CDR3 reads CASSPGGKDWTYEQYF. As DNA, the CDR3 is TGTGCCAGCAGTCCCGGGGGGAAGGATTGGACCTACGAGCAGTACTTC. The chain carries TRBV12-3 or TRBV12-4 and TRBJ2-7; 7 positions match TRBD2. This CDR3 has 16 residues. The trim removed 5 bases at V and 2 bases at J, leaving 12 bases unmatched.

Turning to this clonotype: A much more abundant neighbour one base away suggests this may be a read error. V usage is TRBV7-9 and J usage is TRBJ1-4; 11 nucleotides match TRBD1. Germline V gene data show CDR1 as SEHNR and CDR2 as FQNEAQ (reference sequence). The CDR3 contains 18 residues. In nucleotides, the CDR3 is TGTGCCAGCAGCTCCCCGTCGGACAGGGGGCGCGATAATGAAAAACTGTCTTTT. The encoded protein is CASSSPSDRGRDNEKLSF.

This clonotype was seen many times. J is TRBJ2-3 and V is TRBV12-3 or TRBV12-4; D gene unclear. There are 14 residues in the CDR3. Trimming took 5 bases from V and 2 from J, leaving 11 bases between them. CDR3 nucleotide sequence: TGTGCCAGCAGTACTAAGACACACACAGATACGCAGTATTTT. It codes for CASSTKTHTDTQYF.

In its sample, this clonotype was seen a few times. V and J are TRBV30 and TRBJ2-1; possibly TRBD2 for D (5 bases). CDR1 GTSNPN and CDR2 SVGIG come from the germline V gene (reference sequence). The CDR3 runs to 15 residues. The ends were cut back, 4 bases at V and 0 bases at J, with 13 bases in the middle. CDR3 sequence: CAWMSMGSSYNEQFF. The CDR3, as DNA: TGTGCCTGGATGAGTATGGGGAGCTCCTACAATGAGCAGTTCTTC.

In its sample, this clonotype was seen many times. The CDR3 loop is CASSFHIAGNPGEETQYF. CDR3 sequence (DNA): TGTGCCAGCAGCTTTCATATAGCGGGGAATCCCGGAGAAGAGACCCAGTACTTC. V usage is TRBV7-2 and J usage is TRBJ2-5, with 8 bases that match TRBD2. Germline lookup yields CDR1 SGHTA and CDR2 FQGNSA. V was pared by 3 bases and J by 3 bases, with 15 bases of the junction left unmatched. The CDR3 runs to 18 residues.

The V and J genes are TRBV28 and TRBJ2-7, with 10 bases that match TRBD2. The CDR3 is made up of 13 amino acids. J gave up 11 bases and V 2 bases, and 6 bases lay outside the gene matches. Germline V CDR1 and CDR2: MDHEN, SYDVKM. The CDR3 is CASSLSGLAGEYF. CDR3 nucleotide sequence: TGTGCCAGCAGTTTAAGTGGGCTAGCGGGAGAGTACTTC.

This clonotype was seen ten or more times. V usage is TRBV14 and J usage is TRBJ2-7, with D perhaps matching TRBD1 (5 bases). The CDR3 totals 14 residues. The ends were cut back, 1 base at V and 2 bases at J, with 9 bases in the middle. Germline loops: CDR1 SGHDN, CDR2 FVKESK. The CDR3 nucleotides read TGTGCCAGCAGCCAAGTCGCAGGGACCTACGAGCAGTACTTC. Translated, it gives CASSQVAGTYEQYF.

This clonotype was detected many times. The CDR3 DNA follows: TGTGCCAGCAGCTGGACAGGGCCCGGCTGGGAAGCTTTCTTT. The encoded protein is CASSWTGPGWEAFF. The chain links TRBV5-6 to TRBJ1-1; 8 bases line up with TRBD1. CDR1 SGHDT and CDR2 YYEEEE come from the germline V gene. The J segment lost 8 bases and the V segment lost 3 bases, leaving 9 bases of the junction unmatched. CDR3 length: 14 amino acids.

About this clonotype itself: At one end, the junction sequence differs from germline, possibly due to a read error. This sequence joins TRBV6-5 and TRBJ1-1; D call uncertain. Germline-derived CDR1 and CDR2 are MNHEY and SVGAGI. The CDR3 totals 13 residues. The CDR3 coding sequence is TGTGCCATCAGTTACTCTCTGAACACTGAAGCTTTCTTT. Translation: CAISYSLNTEAFF.

The count of this clonotype is one. The chain combines TRBV19 with TRBJ2-3; D unclear. Between the trimmed V and J ends, which lost 4 bases and 0 bases, there was a span of 11 bases. The CDR3 is made up of 15 amino acids. Germline V gene lookup returns CDR1 LNHDA and CDR2 SQIVND (reference sequence). CDR3 sequence reads: CASSTTVTSTDTQYF. The CDR3 nucleotides read TGTGCCAGTAGTACGACGGTGACTAGCACAGATACGCAGTATTTT.

As for this clonotype: One junction end disagrees with the germline gene, perhaps due to a read error. The rearrangement joins TRBV5-1 to TRBJ2-7; possibly TRBD1 or TRBD2 for D (6 bases each). The CDR3 covers 15 residues. Germline CDR1 and CDR2: SGHRS and YFSETQ. CDR3 residues: CASSPRGATFHEQHF. The CDR3 DNA is TGCGCCAGCAGCCCGAGGGGGGCGACCTTCCACGAGCAGCACTTC.